A selection of T cell receptor beta chains follows, all from one sample in a study of blood T cells in healthy people across ages. TCRdb re-called the 5' RACE reads with MiXCR, one entry per CDR3 protein. The table shows around 900,000 distinct CDR3 sequences, with around 54% occurring only once. The sequencing input was blood. Source of these receptors: a woman aged 55-70 years in good health. Each CDR3 is given with its conserved first and last residue. A D gene is named only where the DNA matches it firmly. Only part of the rows carry a size: once, few, many, or a class if the clone is expanded.

v_gene,abundance,len,j_gene,d_gene,CDR3aa
TRBV18,-,16,TRBJ2-7,TRBD1,CASSDQGASPSYEQYF
TRBV20-1,once,14,TRBJ1-5,-,CSASLGRENQPQHF
TRBV19,-,13,TRBJ1-4,-,CASSIDLQEGLFF
TRBV7-3,few,16,TRBJ2-3,-,CASSSGQTRRTDTQYF
TRBV5-5,-,15,TRBJ2-7,-,CASSYRVQSSYEQYF
TRBV27,-,15,TRBJ2-7,-,CASRDTGLLAYEQYF
TRBV28,few,13,-,-,CASRPTVTNEQYF
TRBV20-1,-,16,TRBJ1-5,TRBD1,CSARKAGTGGNQPQHF
TRBV3-1,-,14,-,TRBD2,CASSHTSVQETQYF
TRBV5-4,-,13,TRBJ2-1,TRBD1,CASSRTPGGEQFF
TRBV2,few,13,TRBJ2-3,TRBD1,CANDRGRTDTQYF
TRBV27,-,13,TRBJ1-2,TRBD1,CASSPDRGLGYTF
TRBV4-2,-,15,TRBJ2-7,-,CASSQDSRGSYEQYF
TRBV12-3/TRBV12-4,few,18,TRBJ2-3,TRBD1,CASSFLEQGLRGTDTQYF
TRBV7-2,few,15,TRBJ1-2,-,CASSLHRANIYGYTF
TRBV6-6,-,14,TRBJ1-4,TRBD1,CASSVQGAWEKLFF
TRBV29-1,many,11,TRBJ2-1,-,CSGGTLNEQFF
TRBV27,-,16,TRBJ2-7,TRBD2,CASSFTGGSTLYEQYF
TRBV28,few,14,TRBJ2-3,-,CASSLPLGSDTQYF
TRBV3-1,few,14,TRBJ2-5,TRBD2,CASSQAGVKETQYF
TRBV11-2,-,14,-,-,CASSRYSSGETQYF
TRBV2,-,14,TRBJ1-2,-,CASSEVGHNYGYTF
TRBV7-9,-,15,TRBJ2-7,TRBD1,CASSLASGTGGEQYF
TRBV7-2,few,16,TRBJ2-7,TRBD2,CASSPERASGAYEQYF
TRBV9,-,13,TRBJ1-6,-,CASSVGTRSPPHF
TRBV7-6,-,12,TRBJ2-1,-,CASSRGTTEQFF
TRBV6-5,once,13,TRBJ2-3,-,CASSDQGANTQYF
TRBV12-3/TRBV12-4,-,18,TRBJ1-1,TRBD1,CASSLGGAGGVPVTEAFF
TRBV9,-,14,TRBJ1-2,-,CASSRAGMNYGYTF
TRBV5-1,-,14,TRBJ1-2,-,CASSLVGGSYGYTF
TRBV4-3,-,15,TRBJ2-2,TRBD1,CASSLRQGVTGELFF
TRBV28,once,15,TRBJ1-1,TRBD1,CASSNSGQDSTEAFF
TRBV6-6,-,15,TRBJ2-5,-,CASSYAFDHQETQYF
TRBV5-5,-,14,TRBJ1-2,-,CASSVGAANYGYTF
TRBV5-4,-,17,TRBJ2-6,-,CASSFPAGLSGANVLTF
TRBV6-2/TRBV6-3,-,15,TRBJ2-5,TRBD1,CASSYGGTGYEEQYF
TRBV10-3,-,15,TRBJ2-5,TRBD2,CAISATSGLRNEQYF